This record covers a single TCR beta chain. Its antigen is as yet unknown. The assay was immunoSEQ multiplex PCR, and TCRdb's table has in-frame clones only and misses some. The sample has 95,000 to 150,000 clones, approximately 90% seen once; the top ten hold 1.5% to 2%. The sample originates from a study of cytomegalovirus exposure and HLA in healthy donors. Study details: The 95 to 150 validation repertoires were produced on the same platform as the 700 or so repertoires of the first cohort. This was reported in a later analysis.

Study outcomes and limitations: CMV antigen specificity of a few CMV-associated chains was confirmed in vitro. The listing of fewer than 200 TCR beta chains classed them as cytomegalovirus-associated. Reports indicated that the classifier achieved high specificity and sensitivity in diagnosing cytomegalovirus status.

CDR1 SEHNR and CDR2 FQNEAQ come from the germline V gene (reference sequence). The CDR3 sequence is 19 residues long. Trimming took 4 bases from V and 0 from J; bases not matched to a gene: 10. The clonotype was recovered from a woman between 18 and 29 years old in good health and CMV-seronegative. The specimen sequenced was PBMCs. V and J are TRBV7-9 and TRBJ2-1, with 12 bases that match TRBD2. The CDR3: CASSSPGLAGPSSYNEQFF. The CDR3, as DNA: TGTGCCAGCAGCTCACCGGGACTAGCGGGCCCTAGCTCCTACAATGAGCAGTTCTTC.